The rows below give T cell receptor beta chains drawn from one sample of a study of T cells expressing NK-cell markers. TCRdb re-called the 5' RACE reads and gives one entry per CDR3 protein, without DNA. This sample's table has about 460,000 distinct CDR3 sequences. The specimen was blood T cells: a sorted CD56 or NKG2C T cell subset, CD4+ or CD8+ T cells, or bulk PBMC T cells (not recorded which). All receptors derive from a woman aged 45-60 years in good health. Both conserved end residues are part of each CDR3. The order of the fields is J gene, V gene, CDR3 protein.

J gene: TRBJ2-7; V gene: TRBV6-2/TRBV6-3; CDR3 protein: CASTHGPSYEQYF
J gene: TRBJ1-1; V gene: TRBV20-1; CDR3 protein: CSGLPRGNTEAFF
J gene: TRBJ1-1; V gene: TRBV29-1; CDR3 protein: CSGLDAMNTEAFF
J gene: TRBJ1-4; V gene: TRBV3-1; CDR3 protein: CASSQDYGDLGLNEKLFF
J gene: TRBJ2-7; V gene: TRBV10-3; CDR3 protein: CAISRDRGLEEQYF
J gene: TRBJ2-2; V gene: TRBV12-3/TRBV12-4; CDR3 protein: CASSLSGTQFGELFF
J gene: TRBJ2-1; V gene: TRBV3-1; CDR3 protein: CASSQVSLSYNEQFF
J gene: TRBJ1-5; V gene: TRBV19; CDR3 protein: CASSMYRGDGNQPQHF
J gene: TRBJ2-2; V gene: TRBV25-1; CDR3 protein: CASSEWAGINTGELFF
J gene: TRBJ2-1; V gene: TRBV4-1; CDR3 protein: CASSQGRSNNEQFF
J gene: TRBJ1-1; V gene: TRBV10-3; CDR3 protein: CAIAAQGNTEAFF
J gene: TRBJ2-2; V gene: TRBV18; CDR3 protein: CASSPSRGSNTGELFF
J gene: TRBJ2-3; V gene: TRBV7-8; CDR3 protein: CASSQTTSGRVKADTQYF
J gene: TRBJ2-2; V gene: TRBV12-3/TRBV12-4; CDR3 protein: CASRETGTARGGELFF
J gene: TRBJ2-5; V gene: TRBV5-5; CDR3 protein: CASSIQGGDFPETQYF
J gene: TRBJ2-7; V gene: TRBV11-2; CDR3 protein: CASSLGVASGRANEQYF
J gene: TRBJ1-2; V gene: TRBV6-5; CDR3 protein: CASSYLGTGPGYTF
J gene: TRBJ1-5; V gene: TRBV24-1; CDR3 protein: CATGAGQGAPGQPQHF
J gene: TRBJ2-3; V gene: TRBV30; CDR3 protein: CAWSVSGPGYTQYF
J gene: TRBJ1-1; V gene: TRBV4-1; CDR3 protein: CASSPTVVTEAFF
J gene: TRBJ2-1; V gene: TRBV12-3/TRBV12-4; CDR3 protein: CASTIHSGLAGGNEQFF
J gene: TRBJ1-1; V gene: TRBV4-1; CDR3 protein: CASSQPPKGENTEAFF
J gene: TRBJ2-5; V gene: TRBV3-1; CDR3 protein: CASSHWTSGSETQYF
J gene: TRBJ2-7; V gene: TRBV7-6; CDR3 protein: CASSPGGDEQYF
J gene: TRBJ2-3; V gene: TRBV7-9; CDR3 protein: CASSTGGTDTQYF
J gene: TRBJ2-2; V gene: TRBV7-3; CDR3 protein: CASSRTGEELFF
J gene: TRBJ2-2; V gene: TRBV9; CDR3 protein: CASSGYRAWTGELFF
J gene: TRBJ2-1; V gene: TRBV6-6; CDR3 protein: CASSYEVERQFF
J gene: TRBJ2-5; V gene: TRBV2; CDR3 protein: CASTPGGTGGPQETQYF
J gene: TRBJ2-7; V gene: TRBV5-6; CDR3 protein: CASSLMGLGGYEQYF
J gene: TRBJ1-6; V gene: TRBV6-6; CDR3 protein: CASSYFGVSNSPLHF
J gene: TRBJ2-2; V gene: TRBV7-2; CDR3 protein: CASSLVGTRGTGELFF
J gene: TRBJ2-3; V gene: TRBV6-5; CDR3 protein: CASSPGQGGPGTQYF
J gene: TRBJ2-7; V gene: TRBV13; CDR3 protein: CASSLSRGQDYEQYF
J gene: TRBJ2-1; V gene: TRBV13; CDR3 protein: CASSFPAEDYNEQFF
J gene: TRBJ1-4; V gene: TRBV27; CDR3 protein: CASSLSAGVKLFF
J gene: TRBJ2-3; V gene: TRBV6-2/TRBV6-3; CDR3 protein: CASSRDLDNTDTQYF
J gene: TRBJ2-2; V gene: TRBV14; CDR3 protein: CASSQAGLNTGELFF
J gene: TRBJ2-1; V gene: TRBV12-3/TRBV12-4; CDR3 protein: CASSPETSGRHNEQFF
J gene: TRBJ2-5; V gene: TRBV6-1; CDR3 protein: CASSEGGLVQYF
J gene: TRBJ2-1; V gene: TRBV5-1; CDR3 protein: CASSSTSGTYNEQFF
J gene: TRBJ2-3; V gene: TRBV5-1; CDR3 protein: CASSTRQGYTDTQYF
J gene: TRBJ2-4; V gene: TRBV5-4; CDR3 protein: CASSIGLAGAKNIQYF